The clone carrying this TCR beta chain was picked up many times. CDR3 length: 12 amino acids. V gave up 0 bases and J gave up 2 bases, with 2 bases separating them. Germline assignment: CDR1 LGHDT and CDR2 YNNKEL (reference sequence). TCR beta CDR3 regions were amplified from RNA transcripts. The TCR CDR3 first-round RT-PCR relied on the HTBI primer set. TCRdb processed the multiplex PCR reads anew with MiXCR; each CDR3 protein has one entry. This sample carries around 300,000 distinct CDR3 sequences, about 14% of them seen once, and the ten largest clones take about 8%. Clinicians diagnosed patients from clinical symptoms, serum thyroxine and TRAb, thyroid ultrasound and orbital computed tomography. Blood was obtained at the first hyperthyroidism diagnosis, which preceded any ophthalmopathy symptoms. The PBMCs had their origin in 8.5 to 10 ml of fresh peripheral blood. These data are taken from a study of T cells in Graves' hyperthyroidism and ophthalmopathy.

The source is a woman aged 25 to 45 with Graves' hyperthyroidism that later progressed to Graves' ophthalmopathy. The rearrangement joins TRBV3-1 to TRBJ2-7; D gene ambiguous. Sequencing was done on a sample of blood. CDR3 nucleotides: TGTGCCAGCAGCCAAGATCCCTACGAGCAGTACTTC. It yields the protein CASSQDPYEQYF.